A selection of T cell receptor beta chains follows, all from one sample in a study of blood T cell repertoires in COVID-19. Data came from immunoSEQ multiplex PCR; TCRdb stores just in-frame clones and leaves some out. The repertoire includes 200,000 to 250,000 clones, around 82% of them detected once, and about 4.8% sits in the top ten. The sequenced sample was peripheral blood. The receptors were sampled from a woman in her seventies with acute or convalescent COVID-19. Each CDR3 is given with its conserved first and last residue. Fields, in order: J gene, V gene, D gene, CDR3 protein. The D gene is left open where the match is weak.

J: TRBJ1-2; V: TRBV5-4; D: TRBD1; CDR3: CASSLGDRVFGGYTF
J: TRBJ2-3; V: TRBV5-4; D: -; CDR3: CASSLGQTDTQYF
J: TRBJ2-1; V: TRBV7-2; D: -; CDR3: CASGTYNEQFF
J: TRBJ2-2; V: TRBV7-2; D: TRBD2; CDR3: CASSSGLAGTRGTGELFF
J: TRBJ2-7; V: TRBV7-6; D: TRBD1; CDR3: CASSRQGHEQYF
J: TRBJ2-2; V: TRBV18; D: TRBD2; CDR3: CASSPASGPESLITGELFF
J: TRBJ2-2; V: TRBV13; D: -; CDR3: CASSFSFSGELFF
J: TRBJ1-3; V: TRBV18; D: -; CDR3: CASSPSQASSGNTIYF
J: TRBJ1-4; V: TRBV5-1; D: -; CDR3: CASRSQQGLNEKLFF
J: TRBJ1-5; V: TRBV6-5; D: TRBD1; CDR3: CASRGQGGGQPQHF
J: TRBJ2-1; V: TRBV2; D: -; CDR3: CASRRGGPIYNEQFF
J: TRBJ1-2; V: TRBV27; D: -; CDR3: CASTPTDYGYTF
J: TRBJ2-5; V: TRBV3-1/TRBV3-2; D: -; CDR3: CASSHRGAYGETQYF
J: TRBJ1-6; V: TRBV18; D: -; CDR3: CASSPDSVNSPLHF
J: TRBJ1-2; V: TRBV3-1/TRBV3-2; D: -; CDR3: CASSQVEGSGYTF
J: TRBJ1-4; V: TRBV5-1; D: -; CDR3: CASSFGGSSEKLFF
J: TRBJ1-5; V: TRBV3-1/TRBV3-2; D: -; CDR3: CASSQAHSNQPQHF
J: TRBJ1-1; V: TRBV29-1; D: -; CDR3: CSVEAQGRDTEAFF
J: TRBJ1-2; V: TRBV12-3/TRBV12-4; D: -; CDR3: CASSRSGDYGYTF
J: TRBJ1-1; V: TRBV7-2; D: TRBD1; CDR3: CASSLSGGVITEAFF
J: TRBJ1-2; V: TRBV24-1; D: TRBD1; CDR3: CATSETGVYGYTF
J: TRBJ1-3; V: TRBV3-1/TRBV3-2; D: -; CDR3: CASSQLSRSGNTIYF
J: TRBJ1-5; V: TRBV28; D: -; CDR3: CASSPYKQPQHF
J: TRBJ2-1; V: TRBV5-6; D: -; CDR3: CASSRGGLPDNEQFF
J: TRBJ1-6; V: TRBV7-2; D: -; CDR3: CASSLSRGNNSPLHF
J: TRBJ1-2; V: TRBV18; D: -; CDR3: CASSGSDRLPGYTF
J: TRBJ1-1; V: TRBV6-6; D: -; CDR3: CASTWTDLNTEAFF
J: TRBJ2-2; V: TRBV7-9; D: -; CDR3: CASSLHAGAMGELFF
J: TRBJ1-5; V: TRBV6-5; D: -; CDR3: CASSRSQPQHF
J: TRBJ2-2; V: TRBV6-5; D: -; CDR3: CASSYLQGSHTGELFF
J: TRBJ2-7; V: TRBV6-2/TRBV6-3; D: TRBD1; CDR3: CASSYLTGSEQYF
J: TRBJ2-2; V: TRBV30; D: -; CDR3: CAWSVSDTGELFF
J: TRBJ1-5; V: TRBV4-1; D: -; CDR3: CASSQVITGSNQPQHF
J: TRBJ1-2; V: TRBV5-4; D: -; CDR3: CASSLVGRTLYGYTF
J: TRBJ2-7; V: TRBV29-1; D: -; CDR3: CSVGTGNGEQYF
J: TRBJ1-1; V: TRBV5-4; D: -; CDR3: CASSLEQGMNTEAFF
J: TRBJ1-5; V: TRBV7-2; D: -; CDR3: CASSADYQPQHF
J: TRBJ2-1; V: TRBV10-3; D: TRBD2; CDR3: CASSSSGGLSSYNEQFF
J: TRBJ1-1; V: TRBV9; D: -; CDR3: CASSVGSGNTEAFF
J: TRBJ1-6; V: TRBV6-1; D: TRBD1; CDR3: CASSVGQGARNPSPLHF
J: TRBJ2-2; V: TRBV5-4; D: -; CDR3: CASSLAYRLGGELFF
J: TRBJ1-5; V: TRBV28; D: -; CDR3: CASSLKVRTRPQHF
J: TRBJ1-4; V: TRBV19; D: TRBD1; CDR3: CASNRIKGQGSEKLFF
J: TRBJ2-7; V: TRBV6-1; D: -; CDR3: CASSEIMARNEQYF
J: TRBJ1-2; V: TRBV19; D: TRBD1; CDR3: CASSHAAGRGPYGYTF
J: TRBJ1-4; V: TRBV27; D: -; CDR3: CASSLSGVRSFATNEKLFF
J: TRBJ2-7; V: TRBV27; D: TRBD2; CDR3: CASSFGGGSYEQYF
J: TRBJ1-3; V: TRBV7-9; D: -; CDR3: CASSAQQTLSGNTIYF
J: TRBJ1-1; V: TRBV2; D: -; CDR3: CATGGQMNTEAFF
J: TRBJ2-5; V: TRBV6-6; D: TRBD2; CDR3: CAGSFLAGGGETQYF